What follows are 31 T cell receptor beta chains derived from one specimen sequenced in a study of T cells after posttransplantation cyclophosphamide. TCRdb's table, derived via immunoSEQ multiplex PCR, lists solely in-frame clones and lacks some. This sample carries around 16,000 clones, less than 90% of them seen once, and the ten largest clones take over 4.5%. Sampled 1 year posttransplant, controls received myeloablative marrow transplants, methotrexate and a calcineurin inhibitor. Here the sequenced sample was PBMCs, taken 350 to 400 days after allogeneic stem cell transplant with calcineurin inhibitor and methotrexate. These receptors came from a young adult male patient who received an allogeneic stem cell transplant from a related donor, was CMV-positive, and had no GVHD. Some T cells may be provided by the graft donor.

The chain carries TRBV4-3 and TRBJ2-3; D is possibly TRBD2 (5 bases). Germline V gene data show CDR1 as LGHNA and CDR2 as YSLEER. The CDR3 consists of 16 residues. The V end was cut by 0 bases, the J end by 1 base, with 11 bases between. The CDR3 is CASSQDWASRTDTQYF. The DNA for the CDR3 is TGCGCCAGCAGCCAAGATTGGGCTAGCCGCACAGATACGCAGTATTTT.

This clone was detected a few times. This chain connects TRBV10-1 to TRBJ2-1; TRBD1 might be the D (7 bases). This CDR3 comprises 14 residues. V dropped 3 bases and J dropped 3 bases, with 9 bases sitting between them. Germline CDR1 reads WNHNN; CDR2 reads SYGVQD (reference sequence). The chain's CDR3 is CASSDRGDYNEQFF. The CDR3 region has the DNA TGCGCCAGCAGTGACAGGGGGGACTACAATGAGCAGTTCTTC.

The chain carries TRBV9 and TRBJ2-7; 7 nucleotides align to TRBD1. Germline lookup yields CDR1 SGDLS and CDR2 YYNGEE. CDR3 length: 15 amino acids. Unmatched junction bases numbered 14, after V lost 4 bases and J lost 7 bases. Here the CDR3 reads CASSSTGTASREQYF. The CDR3, as DNA: TGTGCCAGCAGCTCTACCGGGACAGCCTCGAGAGAGCAGTACTTC.

The chain combines TRBV4-3 with TRBJ1-1; D is undetermined. The CDR3 covers 14 residues. CDR1 and CDR2 (germline): LGHNA, YSLEER. V was cut by 2 bases and J by 1 base, with 8 bases left in between. The CDR3 spells CASSQMAANTEAFF. CDR3 DNA sequence: TGCGCCAGCAGCCAAATGGCCGCGAACACTGAAGCTTTCTTT.

The rearrangement uses TRBV5-5 and TRBJ2-5; 7 bases line up with TRBD1. V dropped 4 bases and J dropped 5; count of bases not matched to a gene: 8. The CDR3 totals 14 residues. Per the germline V gene, CDR1 is SGHKS and CDR2 is YYEKEE (reference sequence). This CDR3 reads CASSVSTGKETQYF. CDR3 coding DNA: TGTGCCAGCAGCGTCTCGACAGGGAAGGAGACCCAGTACTTC.

This clone was found once. V is TRBV7-2 and J is TRBJ2-3, with TRBD2 identical over 11 bases. V trimming: 5 bases; J trimming: 4 bases; junction bases outside the gene matches: 8. There are 16 residues in the CDR3. Germline CDR1 is SGHTA and CDR2 is FQGNSA. As DNA, the CDR3 is TGTGCCAGCAGCGCTGGGATTAGCGGGAGGGCAGATACGCAGTATTTT. This codes for CASSAGISGRADTQYF.

This clone was recorded once. The V call is TRBV6-6, the J call TRBJ2-1; TRBD1 agrees at 8 bases. This CDR3 region has 15 residues. CDR1 is MNHNY, CDR2 SVGAGI, per germline (reference sequence). V trimming: 6 bases; J trimming: 9 bases; junction bases outside the gene matches: 13. CDR3 sequence: CASSLDRGLATEQFF. CDR3 DNA: TGTGCCAGCAGCCTTGACAGGGGACTGGCGACTGAGCAGTTCTTC.

Note on this clone: Germline is not matched at one junction end, which may reflect a read error. CDR3 nucleotides: TGTGCCATCAGTGAAGGGGAATCCTACAGTGAGCAGTTCTTC. It encodes CAISEGESYSEQFF. The J gene is TRBJ2-1, the V gene TRBV10-3; tentative D call: TRBD1 (5 bases). The CDR3 is 14 residues long. Germline V gene sequence: CDR1 ENHRY, CDR2 SYGVKD.

This clone was seen only once. The chain recombines TRBV2 with TRBJ2-1; 11 bases are a match to TRBD2. Germline V lookup: CDR1 SNHLY, CDR2 FYNNEI. V trimming: 9 bases; J trimming: 5 bases; junction bases outside the gene matches: 3. This CDR3 comprises 13 residues. CDR3 sequence reads: CARGTSGHNEQFF. CDR3 DNA sequence: TGTGCCAGGGGGACTAGCGGCCACAATGAGCAGTTCTTC.

The chain couples TRBV4-2 to TRBJ2-5; no clear D. Germline V gene data show CDR1 as LGHNA and CDR2 as YNFKEQ. V lost 5 bases, J lost 5 bases, and 18 bases lay in between. The CDR3 sequence is 15 residues long. The DNA of the CDR3 is TGTGCCAGCAGCACCAAGGCACCAGGTGATGAGACCCAGTACTTC. Protein product: CASSTKAPGDETQYF.

CDR3 coding DNA: TGTGCCAGCAGCCAAAGAGGTCATGTCGACGGGGCCAACGTCCTGACTTTC. It specifies CASSQRGHVDGANVLTF. This sequence joins TRBV16 and TRBJ2-6; D remains unclear. V was shortened by 2 bases and J by 4 bases, with 15 bases between the two germline ends. The germline gives CDR1 KGHSY, CDR2 FQNENV. The CDR3 contains 17 residues.

This chain connects TRBV6-1 to TRBJ1-3, with D possibly TRBD1 on 5 matching bases. The CDR3 runs to 15 residues. Germline V CDR1 and CDR2: MNHNS, SASEGT. V was shortened by 6 bases and J by 2 bases, with 14 bases between the two germline ends. DNA of the CDR3: TGTGCCAGCAGCATGGACATGGCGACTGGAAACACCATATATTTT. It specifies CASSMDMATGNTIYF.

This clone was seen only a few times. The rearrangement links TRBV5-1 to TRBJ1-2, with D possibly being TRBD1 (5 bases). The CDR3 runs 13 residues. V shed 4 bases and J shed 5 bases, with 12 bases lying between them. CDR1 is SGHRS and CDR2 is YFSETQ in the germline V gene. The CDR3 region has the DNA TGCGCCAGCAGCCTCCCCGGGGGGTATGGCTACACCTTC. Translated: CASSLPGGYGYTF.

Only one count was recorded for this clone. The chain recombines TRBV5-1 with TRBJ2-2; TRBD1 agrees at 8 bases. CDR1 is SGHRS and CDR2 is YFSETQ in the germline V gene. V shed 2 bases and J 5 bases; nucleotides not matched to a gene: 11. This CDR3 is built from 17 residues. Here the CDR3 DNA reads TGCGCCAGCAGCTTTTCTCCTCACAGGGGGGTTACCGGGGAGCTGTTTTTT. Protein product: CASSFSPHRGVTGELFF. The whole variable domain, remainder taken from reference TRBV5-1 and TRBJ2-2, is KAGVTQTPRYLIKTRGQQVTLSCSPISGHRSVSWYQQTPGQGLQFLFEYFSETQRNKGNFPGRFSGRQFSNSRSEMNVSTLELGDSALYLCASSFSPHRGVTGELFFGEGSRLTVL.

This rearrangement joins TRBV4-3 to TRBJ2-2; D uncertain. V was pared by 1 base and J by 5 bases, with 5 bases between. This CDR3 contains 13 residues. Germline V gene sequence: CDR1 LGHNA, CDR2 YSLEER. The CDR3 spells CASSQAGTGELFF. The CDR3 nucleotides are TGCGCCAGCAGCCAAGCAGGTACCGGGGAGCTGTTTTTT.

The rearrangement uses TRBV5-4 and TRBJ2-7; TRBD1 matches at 9 bases. There are 15 residues in the CDR3. V lost 4 bases to trimming and J lost 5 bases; unmatched junction nucleotides: 10. Germline loops: CDR1 SGHNT, CDR2 YYREEE (reference sequence). In nucleotides, the CDR3 is TGTGCCAGCAGCGTGGCTCCGACAGGGGGGAACGAGCAGTACTTC. This translates into CASSVAPTGGNEQYF.

The V and J genes are TRBV14 and TRBJ2-7; D gene ambiguous. Germline V CDR1 and CDR2: SGHDN, FVKESK. V was shortened by 5 bases and J by 0 bases, with 11 bases between the two germline ends. The CDR3 has 14 amino acids. CDR3 region: CASSYRRNSYEQYF. For the CDR3, the DNA is TGTGCCAGCAGCTACAGAAGGAACTCCTACGAGCAGTACTTC.

This clone was counted a single time. The genes are TRBV28 and TRBJ2-5; tentatively, D is TRBD2 (6 bases). The J call may be mistaken, given a closer DNA end match to TRBJ2-7. CDR1 is MDHEN and CDR2 is SYDVKM in the germline V gene. CDR3 length: 15 residues. Written as DNA, the CDR3 is TGTGCCAGCATCCTCACCGGGACTCAAATCTACGAGCAGTACTTC. Translating it yields CASILTGTQIYEQYF.

This clone was recorded once. The rearrangement joins TRBV5-1 to TRBJ1-1; 10 bases fit TRBD1. The trim removed 1 base at V and 1 base at J, leaving 7 bases unmatched. CDR1 is SGHRS and CDR2 is YFSETQ in the germline V gene. CDR3 length equals 17 residues. CDR3 nucleotide sequence: TGCGCCAGCAGCTTGCGGGACAGGGGCGCCCGGAACACTGAAGCTTTCTTT. This translates into CASSLRDRGARNTEAFF.

J is TRBJ2-5 and V is TRBV28, with TRBD2 as a possible D gene (6 bases). The J call may not be correct, given that the DNA end is closer to TRBJ2-7. There are 12 residues in the CDR3. Germline loops: CDR1 MDHEN, CDR2 SYDVKM. Here the CDR3 DNA reads TGTGCCAGCAGTTTATGGGGACTCGAGCAGTACTTC. The encoded protein is CASSLWGLEQYF.

This sequence joins TRBV30 and TRBJ1-1; D gene ambiguous. Germline-derived CDR1 and CDR2 are GTSNPN and SVGIG (reference sequence). Trimming left V 1 base short and J 3 bases short, with 15 bases between. The CDR3 has 15 residues. In nucleotides, the CDR3 is TGTGCCTGGAGTGCCCTTGGACTGCAAGACACTGAAGCTTTCTTT. Translated: CAWSALGLQDTEAFF.

This clone has more than one count but fewer than ten. The V gene is TRBV10-3, the J gene TRBJ1-5; the D is unclear. Germline V CDR1 and CDR2: ENHRY, SYGVKD. The CDR3 has 13 amino acids. V lost 2 bases, J lost 3 bases, and 5 bases lay in between. The CDR3 loop is CAISEGSNQPQHF. DNA of the CDR3: TGTGCCATCAGTGAGGGCTCCAATCAGCCCCAGCATTTT.

As to this clone: The conserved closing phenylalanine or tryptophan is absent in this CDR3, likely reflecting a read error. No DNA is shown, since the ends of the CDR3 on it are uncertain; the CDR3 is the one TCRdb lists. V and J are TRBV27 and TRBJ2-3; the table's D call, TRBD2, was not checked against the DNA. With termini counted, the CDR3 has 12 amino acids. Germline loops: CDR1 MNHEY, CDR2 SMNVEV (reference sequence). CDR3 sequence: CASSYIAGGPSQ.

The chain is built from TRBV11-2 and TRBJ1-4, with D unclear. The CDR3 has 13 residues. V dropped 5 bases and J dropped 3 bases, with 7 bases sitting between them. The germline V gene encodes CDR1 SGHAT and CDR2 FQNNGV. The CDR3 loop is CASSQTPNEKLFF. The CDR3 DNA sequence: TGTGCCAGCAGCCAGACTCCTAATGAAAAACTGTTTTTT.

The rearrangement joins TRBV25-1 to TRBJ2-1; 8 nucleotides line up with TRBD2. Looked up from germline, CDR1 is MGHDK and CDR2 is SYGVNS. With 6 bases clipped from V and 7 bases from J, the junction kept 11 bases outside the gene matches. The CDR3 covers 15 residues. DNA of the CDR3: TGTGCCAGCAGCCCCCCGGGACTAGTTCGGAATGAGCAGTTCTTC. Amino acids: CASSPPGLVRNEQFF.

The chain links TRBV6-4 to TRBJ2-3, with D possibly TRBD2 on 6 matching bases. The CDR3 is 15 residues long. Trimming pared 0 bases from V and 4 bases from J, leaving 11 bases between. The germline CDR1 and CDR2 sequences are MRHNA and SNTAGT. CDR3 DNA sequence: TGTGCCAGCAGTGACTCGCCGGGAGAGTCAGATACGCAGTATTTT. Translation gives CASSDSPGESDTQYF.

The V call is TRBV7-9, the J call TRBJ1-2; D gene unclear. The CDR3 has 15 residues. Between the trimmed V and J ends, which lost 5 bases and 9 bases, there was a span of 22 bases. CDR1 is SEHNR and CDR2 is FQNEAQ in the germline V gene (reference sequence). CDR3 in amino acids: CASSSQGLGKGSYTF. CDR3 nucleotides: TGTGCCAGCAGCAGTCAAGGGCTCGGGAAGGGAAGCTACACCTTC.

This chain connects TRBV4-3 to TRBJ1-4; no clear D. This CDR3 is built from 16 residues. Germline V gene lookup returns CDR1 LGHNA and CDR2 YSLEER. V dropped 4 bases and J dropped 4 bases, with 16 bases sitting between them. CDR3 sequence (DNA): TGCGCCAGCAGCCCCTTAGCCGGCAGCCTTAATGAAAAACTGTTTTTT. As protein: CASSPLAGSLNEKLFF.

This chain joins TRBV28 and TRBJ1-1, with D tentatively TRBD1 (6 bases). Germline lookup yields CDR1 MDHEN and CDR2 SYDVKM. Trimming took off 2 bases at V and 2 bases at J, with 12 bases between the two ends. The CDR3 is made up of 15 amino acids. CDR3 in amino acids: CASSLGQRFNTEAFF. The CDR3 DNA is TGTGCCAGCAGTTTAGGACAGAGATTTAACACTGAAGCTTTCTTT. The full variable domain, its missing parts supplied by reference TRBV28 and TRBJ1-1, is DVKVTQSSRYLVKRTGEKVFLECVQDMDHENMFWYRQDPGLGLRLIYFSYDVKMKEKGDIPEGYSVSREKKERFSLILESASTNQTSMYLCASSLGQRFNTEAFFGQGTRLTVV.

The J gene is TRBJ1-2, the V gene TRBV10-3; D remains unclear. The CDR3 extends over 13 amino acids. CDR1 ENHRY and CDR2 SYGVKD come from the germline V gene. With 0 bases removed from V and 4 bases from J, the gap between germline ends came to 6 bases. In DNA form, the CDR3 reads TGTGCCATCAGTGAGTCGGCAGTCTATGGCTACACCTTC. As protein: CAISESAVYGYTF.

V and J are TRBV28 and TRBJ2-5; possibly TRBD2 for D (5 bases). In germline, CDR1 is MDHEN, CDR2 SYDVKM. The CDR3 spans 10 residues. Trimming left V 8 bases short and J 9 bases short, with 10 bases between. CDR3 loop: CASGRVAQYF. CDR3 sequence (DNA): TGTGCCAGCGGGCGGGTGGCCCAGTACTTC.